The T cell receptor beta chain described here comes from a study of blood T cell repertoires in COVID-19. Study information: PBMCs, B-cell-depleted T cells, or T cells were the source of the cDNA or gDNA that made up the material.

Only in-frame clones appear in the TCRdb table, and some are missing; sequencing was by immunoSEQ multiplex PCR. The profile shows some 89,000 clones, about four fifths of them singletons. There are 11 residues in the CDR3. CDR1 is DFQATT and CDR2 is SNEGSKA in the germline V gene (reference sequence). The sample consisted of peripheral blood. The rearrangement uses TRBV20-1 and TRBJ1-1; no clear D. The sequence came from an elderly woman with acute or convalescent COVID-19. Here the CDR3 reads CRKDRVTEAFF. Here the CDR3 DNA reads TGCAGAAAGGATCGGGTGACTGAAGCTTTCTTT.